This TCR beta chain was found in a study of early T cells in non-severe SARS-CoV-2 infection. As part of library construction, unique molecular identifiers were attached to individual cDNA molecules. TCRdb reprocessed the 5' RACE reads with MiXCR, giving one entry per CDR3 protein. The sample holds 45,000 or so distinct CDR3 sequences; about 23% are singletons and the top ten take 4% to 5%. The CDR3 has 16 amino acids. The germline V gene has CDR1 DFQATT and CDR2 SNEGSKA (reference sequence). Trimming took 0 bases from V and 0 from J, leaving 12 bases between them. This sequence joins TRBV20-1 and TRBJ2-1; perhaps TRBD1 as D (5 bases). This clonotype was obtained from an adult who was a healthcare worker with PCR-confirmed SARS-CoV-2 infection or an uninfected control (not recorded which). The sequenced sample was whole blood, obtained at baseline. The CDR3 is CSARDLQGASYNEQFF. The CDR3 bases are TGCAGTGCTAGAGATCTGCAGGGTGCCTCCTACAATGAGCAGTTCTTC.